The 25 T cell receptor beta chains reported below all come from one sample, sequenced in a study of a mutant IDH1 vaccine in newly diagnosed glioma. Which antigens these TCRs recognize remains unknown. Assay: immunoSEQ multiplex PCR; the TCRdb copy retains only in-frame clones and omits some. Found here are tens of thousands of clones, under 90% of them singletons; the top ten hold 5.9%. As for time point: week 11, during vaccination. All doses held 300 ug of mutant IDH1 20-mer peptide, with topical imiquimod. This sample comprised PBMCs, obtained from a glioma patient whose treatment included an IDH1 peptide vaccine. Every receptor here comes from a man aged 50 to 60 with glioma.

This chain connects TRBV14 to TRBJ2-7, with D unresolved. V gave up 0 bases and J gave up 0 bases, with 12 bases separating them. In germline, CDR1 is SGHDN, CDR2 FVKESK. This CDR3 region has 16 residues. The CDR3 DNA follows: TGTGCCAGCAGCCAAGAAGACGCGAGGAGCTCCTACGAGCAGTACTTC. The encoded protein is CASSQEDARSSYEQYF. Full variable domain (outside the CDR3, taken from reference TRBV14 and TRBJ2-7): EAGVTQFPSHSVIEKGQTVTLRCDPISGHDNLYWYRRVMGKEIKFLLHFVKESKQDESGMPNNRFLAERTGGTYSTLKVQPAELEDSGVYFCASSQEDARSSYEQYFGPGTRLTVT.

This sequence joins TRBV19 and TRBJ1-2, with D hard to call. Deletions cut 5 bases from V and 7 bases from J, with 8 bases between. The CDR3 is made up of 11 amino acids. Germline loops: CDR1 LNHDA, CDR2 SQIVND (reference sequence). CDR3 in DNA: TGTGCCAGTAGTGTACTCAGTGGCTACACCTTC. The encoded protein is CASSVLSGYTF.

The CDR3 DNA reads as TGTGCCAGCAGTTTCACAGGGGAATTGGAGCAGCCCCAGCATTTT. Its translation is CASSFTGELEQPQHF. The chain uses TRBV6-6 and TRBJ1-5, with 7 nucleotides matching TRBD1. J gave up 7 bases and V 4 bases, and 10 bases lay outside the gene matches. CDR1 and CDR2 (germline): MNHNY, SVGAGI (reference sequence). CDR3 length: 15 residues.

This clone was seen a single time. The chain recombines TRBV28 with TRBJ1-5, with no clear D. Trimming pared 8 bases from V and 0 bases from J, leaving 8 bases between. Germline CDR1 reads MDHEN; CDR2 reads SYDVKM. The CDR3 covers 13 residues. Here the CDR3 reads CASGPYSNQPQHF. The CDR3, as DNA: TGTGCCAGCGGACCGTATAGCAATCAGCCCCAGCATTTT.

The chain joins TRBV6-6 to TRBJ1-5; possibly TRBD1 for D (6 bases). The germline V and J ends were trimmed by 5 bases and 6 bases, with 17 bases remaining between them. Germline values: CDR1 MNHNY, CDR2 SVGAGI (reference sequence). The CDR3 sequence is 15 residues long. The CDR3 region is CASSAQQGLAQPQHF. The CDR3 DNA reads TGTGCCAGCAGTGCACAACAGGGTCTGGCTCAGCCCCAGCATTTT.

This sequence joins TRBV11-2 and TRBJ2-5; tentatively, D is TRBD2 (6 bases). The ends were cut back, 5 bases at V and 6 bases at J, with 16 bases in the middle. Per germline, CDR1 SGHAT and CDR2 FQNNGV. CDR3 length: 14 amino acids. Written as DNA, the CDR3 is TGTGCCAGCAGCCCGGGACTGGCTGGGAAGACCCAGTACTTC. This codes for CASSPGLAGKTQYF.

J is TRBJ2-1 and V is TRBV7-2, with D unresolved. Per the germline V gene, CDR1 is SGHTA and CDR2 is FQGNSA. The CDR3 contains 13 residues. Trimming pared 2 bases from V and 3 bases from J, leaving 5 bases between. As DNA, the CDR3 is TGTGCCAGCAGCTTAAACCTCTACAATGAGCAGTTCTTC. Protein product: CASSLNLYNEQFF.

This clone was seen more than once but under ten times. J is TRBJ1-1 and V is TRBV4-1, with D unresolved. This CDR3 has 13 amino acids. Per the germline V gene, CDR1 is MGHRA and CDR2 is YSYEKL. V lost 0 bases and J lost 7, with 9 bases in between. The CDR3 loop is CASSQDEGREAFF. CDR3 bases: TGCGCCAGCAGCCAAGATGAGGGTCGTGAAGCTTTCTTT.

CDR3: CAWKNGGTGELFF. The CDR3 nucleotides are TGTGCCTGGAAGAACGGGGGGACCGGGGAGCTGTTTTTT. The J gene is TRBJ2-2, the V gene TRBV30; TRBD2 aligns across 7 bases. This CDR3 region has 13 residues. Trimming removed 4 bases from V and 5 bases from J; junction bases left unmatched: 4. Germline loops: CDR1 GTSNPN, CDR2 SVGIG (reference sequence).

The chain is built from TRBV14 and TRBJ1-2, with a weak D call TRBD1 (6 bases). The germline CDR1 and CDR2 sequences are SGHDN and FVKESK. V lost 1 base, J lost 4 bases, and 19 bases lay in between. CDR3 length equals 17 residues. CDR3 amino acids: CASSQAIGGQGRYGYTF. The CDR3, as DNA: TGTGCCAGCAGCCAAGCTATCGGGGGGCAGGGGCGCTATGGCTACACCTTC.

The rearrangement uses TRBV23-1 and TRBJ1-5, with D tentatively TRBD1 (5 bases). TRBV23-1 is placed among ORFs of uncertain function. Trimming removed 3 bases from V and 0 bases from J, with 12 bases in between. This CDR3 spans 16 amino acids. CDR3 loop: CASSHRRASSNQPQHF. CDR3 coding DNA: TGCGCCAGCAGTCACCGCAGGGCCTCTAGCAATCAGCCCCAGCATTTT.

The chain has TRBV19 and TRBJ1-1, with TRBD1 as a possible D gene (5 bases). Trimming removed 3 bases at V and 6 bases at J, with 14 bases between. Germline CDR1 and CDR2: LNHDA and SQIVND (reference sequence). CDR3 length: 14 residues. The CDR3 region has the DNA TGTGCCAGTAGTATGGGAGGGGAGGCCGCTGAAGCTTTCTTT. It codes for CASSMGGEAAEAFF.

V usage is TRBV7-9 and J usage is TRBJ1-1; 8 bases align to TRBD1. V lost 2 bases to trimming and J lost 9 bases; unmatched junction nucleotides: 8. The CDR3 sequence is 14 residues long. Per the germline V gene, CDR1 is SEHNR and CDR2 is FQNEAQ (reference sequence). The CDR3 loop is CASSLRNRTGKAFF. DNA for the CDR3: TGTGCCAGCAGCTTACGAAATCGGACAGGGAAAGCTTTCTTT.

The rearrangement links TRBV19 to TRBJ1-2, with 7 bases identical to TRBD1. This CDR3 is built from 15 residues. Trimming removed 3 bases from V and 4 bases from J; junction bases left unmatched: 8. Germline CDR1 is LNHDA and CDR2 is SQIVND (reference sequence). This CDR3 reads CASSIATGVAYGYTF. For the CDR3, the DNA is TGTGCCAGTAGTATCGCTACAGGGGTGGCCTATGGCTACACCTTC.

V and J are TRBV15 and TRBJ1-2; D not resolved. CDR3 length: 15 amino acids. With 0 bases removed from V and 0 bases from J, the gap between germline ends came to 8 bases. Per the germline V gene, CDR1 is LNHNV and CDR2 is YYDKDF (reference sequence). The CDR3 sequence: CATSRDRTANYGYTF. The CDR3, as DNA: TGTGCCACCAGCAGAGATCGAACGGCTAACTATGGCTACACCTTC.

The chain has TRBV5-4 and TRBJ1-2; the D gene is possibly TRBD1 (6 bases). The CDR3 consists of 14 residues. The V gene lost 0 bases and the J gene lost 4 bases, with 10 bases spanning the gap. Germline V gives CDR1 SGHNT, CDR2 YYREEE (reference sequence). CDR3 in DNA: TGTGCCAGCAGCTTGGACAGGGAGGCCTATGGCTACACCTTC. Translation gives CASSLDREAYGYTF.

The rearrangement joins TRBV6-5 to TRBJ1-4; 7 bases are a match to TRBD1. Germline CDR1 is MNHEY and CDR2 is SVGAGI. Trimming removed 6 bases from V and 5 bases from J; junction bases left unmatched: 6. The CDR3 totals 14 residues. The chain's CDR3 is CASSQTGPNEKLFF. CDR3 in DNA: TGTGCCAGCAGCCAGACAGGGCCGAATGAAAAACTGTTTTTT.

By share of the sample, this clone is medium-sized (0.01 to 0.1%). The chain links TRBV5-6 to TRBJ1-1; tentative D call: TRBD1 (5 bases). The CDR3 runs 13 residues. Germline CDR1 and CDR2: SGHDT and YYEEEE. Between the trimmed V and J ends, which lost 0 bases and 10 bases, there was a span of 13 bases. The CDR3 coding sequence is TGTGCCAGCAGCTTGGATCCGGACATGGGAGCTTTCTTT. Its translation is CASSLDPDMGAFF.

The V gene is TRBV5-4, the J gene TRBJ2-7; TRBD1 is a possible D gene (5 bases). Germline CDR1 SGHNT, CDR2 YYREEE (reference sequence). The ends were cut back, 4 bases at V and 6 bases at J, with 14 bases in the middle. This CDR3 is 13 amino acids long. For the CDR3, the DNA is TGTGCCAGCAGCCCCGACAGTTTGAGCGAGCAGTACTTC. Translating it yields CASSPDSLSEQYF.

The chain has TRBV6-5 and TRBJ1-3, with TRBD1 as a possible D gene (5 bases). Trimming pared 5 bases from V and 4 bases from J, leaving 9 bases between. CDR3 length: 13 amino acids. CDR1 is MNHEY, CDR2 SVGAGI, per germline. CDR3 DNA sequence: TGTGCCAGCAGTGTGGGGGGGGGAAACACCATATATTTT. It is translated as CASSVGGGNTIYF.

The V call is TRBV14, the J call TRBJ2-1; unclear D gene. Germline CDR1 SGHDN, CDR2 FVKESK. There are 13 residues in the CDR3. V gave up 1 base and J gave up 7 bases, with 8 bases separating them. The CDR3 sequence: CASSQGRGNEQFF. The CDR3 DNA follows: TGTGCCAGCAGCCAAGGTCGCGGTAATGAGCAGTTCTTC.

The V call is TRBV5-6, the J call TRBJ1-4; possibly TRBD1 for D (6 bases). This CDR3 is built from 17 residues. Between the trimmed V and J ends, which lost 3 bases and 3 bases, there was a span of 18 bases. Germline V gene sequence: CDR1 SGHDT, CDR2 YYEEEE. The chain's CDR3 is CASSWGPGAAANEKLFF. The DNA of the CDR3 is TGTGCCAGCAGCTGGGGGCCCGGGGCCGCGGCTAATGAAAAACTGTTTTTT. The full variable domain, its missing parts supplied by reference TRBV5-6 and TRBJ1-4, is DAGVTQSPTHLIKTRGQQVTLRCSPKSGHDTVSWYQQALGQGPQFIFQYYEEEERQRGNFPDRFSGHQFPNYSSELNVNALLLGDSALYLCASSWGPGAAANEKLFFGSGTQLSVL.

The chain recombines TRBV11-2 with TRBJ2-5, with D unresolved. The CDR3 sequence is 13 residues long. From germline, CDR1 is SGHAT and CDR2 FQNNGV. Trimming left V 0 bases short and J 5 bases short, with 7 bases between. The CDR3 bases are TGTGCCAGCAGCTTAGATCCCGGGGAGACCCAGTACTTC. Amino acid sequence: CASSLDPGETQYF.

V gene TRBV15 combines with J gene TRBJ1-5; D is perhaps TRBD1 (5 bases). Deletions cut 5 bases from V and 6 bases from J, with 11 bases between. The CDR3 loop spans 13 amino acids. CDR1 is LNHNV and CDR2 is YYDKDF in the germline V gene (reference sequence). Here the CDR3 DNA reads TGTGCCACCAGCTCCCAGGGAACTCAGCCCCAGCATTTT. This codes for CATSSQGTQPQHF. Looking up the rest from reference TRBV15 and TRBJ1-5 gives the full variable domain: DAMVIQNPRYQVTQFGKPVTLSCSQTLNHNVMYWYQQKSSQAPKLLFHYYDKDFNNEADTPDNFQSRRPNTSFCFLDIRSPGLGDTAMYLCATSSQGTQPQHFGDGTRLSIL.

The genes are TRBV11-2 and TRBJ2-5, with 7 bases that match TRBD1. With 3 bases clipped from V and 2 bases from J, the junction kept 3 bases outside the gene matches. Germline CDR1 reads SGHAT; CDR2 reads FQNNGV. The CDR3 loop spans 14 amino acids. This CDR3 is CASSFGTAQETQYF. The CDR3 DNA sequence: TGTGCCAGCAGCTTCGGGACAGCACAAGAGACCCAGTACTTC. The whole variable domain, remainder taken from reference TRBV11-2 and TRBJ2-5, is EAGVAQSPRYKIIEKRQSVAFWCNPISGHATLYWYQQILGQGPKLLIQFQNNGVVDDSQLPKDRFSAERLKGVDSTLKIQPAKLEDSAVYLCASSFGTAQETQYFGPGTRLLVL.